Each of the 16 T cell receptor beta chains below was sequenced from the same sample in a study of T cells after posttransplantation cyclophosphamide. Clones were sequenced by immunoSEQ multiplex PCR, and TCRdb holds only the in-frame ones, with some missing. Of around 20,000 clones detected, approximately 98% appear once; the ten largest clones hold 0.16%. The naive gate required viable CD3+CD4+ or CD3+CD8+ cells with CCR7+CD45RA+CD45RO-CD95-CD27+CD28+ phenotype. What was sequenced was naive CD4+ T cells sorted from PBMCs. Every receptor here comes from a man aged 40-50 years in good health, CMV-negative, and a related stem cell transplant donor.

This rearrangement joins TRBV19 to TRBJ2-1; the match to TRBD2 covers 10 bases. This CDR3 is 16 amino acids long. Germline V lookup: CDR1 LNHDA, CDR2 SQIVND (reference sequence). V lost 5 bases to trimming and J lost 8 bases; unmatched junction nucleotides: 12. The CDR3, as DNA: TGTGCCAGTAGTGGGGAACTAGCGGGAAGTACCTATGAGCAGTTCTTC. It translates to CASSGELAGSTYEQFF.

The chain joins TRBV5-4 to TRBJ2-1; possibly TRBD2 for D (6 bases). CDR1 is SGHNT, CDR2 YYREEE, per germline (reference sequence). V was cut by 0 bases and J by 4 bases, with 8 bases left in between. The CDR3 contains 14 residues. The CDR3 region is CASSLGEVYNEQFF. The CDR3 DNA reads TGTGCCAGCAGCTTGGGGGAGGTTTACAATGAGCAGTTCTTC. Full variable domain (rest looked up from reference TRBV5-4 and TRBJ2-1): ETGVTQSPTHLIKTRGQQVTLRCSSQSGHNTVSWYQQALGQGPQFIFQYYREEENGRGNFPPRFSGLQFPNYSSELNVNALELDDSALYLCASSLGEVYNEQFFGPGTRLTVL.

This rearrangement joins TRBV6-6 to TRBJ2-7; possible D gene TRBD2, 7 bases. The CDR3 extends over 12 amino acids. The germline gives CDR1 MNHNY, CDR2 SVGAGI (reference sequence). V was trimmed by 2 bases and J by 12 bases, leaving 14 bases between them. The CDR3 DNA is TGTGCCAGCAGTTACGGGGGGGGGCAGGGGTACTTC. Its translation: CASSYGGGQGYF.

This chain uses TRBV7-9 with TRBJ2-3; 8 positions match TRBD2. Germline CDR1 reads SEHNR; CDR2 reads FQNEAQ (reference sequence). Trimming at V came to 1 base and at J to 6 bases, leaving 6 bases not matched to a gene. The CDR3 is made up of 15 amino acids. In nucleotides, the CDR3 is TGTGCCAGCAGCTTAGTCGGGACTAGGACCGATACGCAGTATTTT. Translated: CASSLVGTRTDTQYF.

V gene TRBV28 combines with J gene TRBJ1-5; 7 bases line up with TRBD1. Germline loops: CDR1 MDHEN, CDR2 SYDVKM. J lost 5 bases, V lost 5 bases, and 6 bases had no gene match. The CDR3 spans 14 residues. CDR3 nucleotides: TGTGCCAGCAGTAAAACAGGGGATTATCAGCCCCAGCATTTT. This gives the protein CASSKTGDYQPQHF.

The J gene is TRBJ2-5, the V gene TRBV5-4, with 14 bases lining up with TRBD2. Per the germline V gene, CDR1 is SGHNT and CDR2 is YYREEE (reference sequence). This CDR3 contains 18 residues. The V gene end was trimmed by 0 bases and the J gene end by 1 base; junction bases not matched to a gene: 5. The CDR3 is CASSLEGLAGDSQETQYF. In nucleotides, the CDR3 is TGTGCCAGCAGCTTGGAGGGACTAGCGGGAGATAGCCAAGAGACCCAGTACTTC.

The chain combines TRBV7-3 with TRBJ1-3; no clear D gene. The CDR3 spans 14 residues. Germline V CDR1 and CDR2: SGHTA, FQGTGA. The V and J ends lost 1 base and 2 bases respectively, with 6 bases between them. Here the CDR3 DNA reads TGTGCCAGCAGCTTAATGGCCCCTGGAAACACCATATATTTT. Protein sequence: CASSLMAPGNTIYF.

This chain connects TRBV5-4 to TRBJ2-5, with TRBD2 matching 10 bases. This CDR3 has 17 amino acids. Trimming removed 0 bases from V and 2 bases from J; junction bases left unmatched: 7. Germline-derived CDR1 and CDR2 are SGHNT and YYREEE (reference sequence). The DNA of the CDR3 is TGTGCCAGCAGCTTGGCCGGGATAGCGGGAGGTCAAGAGACCCAGTACTTC. As protein: CASSLAGIAGGQETQYF.

The chain is built from TRBV19 and TRBJ2-1; 9 bases line up with TRBD2. Losses at the gene ends were 4 bases for V and 5 bases for J; bases not matched to a gene: 9. Germline V gene sequence: CDR1 LNHDA, CDR2 SQIVND (reference sequence). The CDR3 spans 16 residues. CDR3 region: CASSTPGTSSNNEQFF. The CDR3 nucleotides read TGTGCCAGTAGTACTCCTGGGACTAGCTCTAACAATGAGCAGTTCTTC.

The V gene is TRBV27, the J gene TRBJ1-1; 7 bases match TRBD1. CDR1 and CDR2 (germline): MNHEY, SMNVEV (reference sequence). With V trimmed by 4 bases and J by 1 base, 9 bases remained unmatched. The CDR3 sequence is 16 residues long. The DNA for the CDR3 is TGTGCCAGCAGTTCATATCTACAGGGGAAGAACACTGAAGCTTTCTTT. Amino acid sequence: CASSSYLQGKNTEAFF.

V gene TRBV6-6 combines with J gene TRBJ2-5; the D gene is possibly TRBD1 (5 bases). The germline V and J ends were trimmed by 2 bases and 1 base, with 11 bases remaining between them. This CDR3 spans 15 amino acids. CDR1 MNHNY and CDR2 SVGAGI come from the germline V gene (reference sequence). The CDR3 region has the DNA TGTGCCAGCAGTTACGGCCAGGGCACCCAAGAGACCCAGTACTTC. Translation gives CASSYGQGTQETQYF.

The chain joins TRBV9 to TRBJ2-7, with D unresolved. Trimming shortened V by 7 bases and J by 3 bases, and 14 bases separated the two germline ends. Germline lookup yields CDR1 SGDLS and CDR2 YYNGEE. This CDR3 is 13 amino acids long. The CDR3 region has the DNA TGTGCCAGCTCCCGGTACTCTCACTACGAGCAGTACTTC. Translated, it gives CASSRYSHYEQYF.

V usage is TRBV4-3 and J usage is TRBJ2-1; D is unresolved. V shed 0 bases and J shed 1 base, with 7 bases lying between them. The germline V gene has CDR1 LGHNA and CDR2 YSLEER. The CDR3 extends over 15 amino acids. DNA of the CDR3: TGCGCCAGCAGCCAAGAGGGCTTTTCCTACAATGAGCAGTTCTTC. It yields the protein CASSQEGFSYNEQFF.

Of note for this clone: The junction departs from germline at one end; a sequencing error may be responsible. This sample includes further DNA sequences coding for the same CDR3. The chain joins TRBV28 to TRBJ2-3; D perhaps matches TRBD1 (6 bases). The CDR3 sequence is 14 residues long. The germline V gene encodes CDR1 MDHEN and CDR2 SYDVKM. The CDR3 is CASSIQGRRDTQYF. In DNA, the CDR3 is TGTGCCAGCAGCATTCAGGGGCGCCGGGATACGCAGTATTTC.

V usage is TRBV9 and J usage is TRBJ2-3, with a tentative D call TRBD2 (7 bases). Germline V gene data show CDR1 as SGDLS and CDR2 as YYNGEE. CDR3 length: 17 amino acids. The germline V and J ends were trimmed by 0 bases and 0 bases, with 14 bases remaining between them. The CDR3 sequence: CASSVGGGSGSTDTQYF. The CDR3 coding sequence is TGTGCCAGCAGCGTAGGAGGGGGTAGCGGGAGCACAGATACGCAGTATTTT. The full variable domain, rest sourced from reference TRBV9 and TRBJ2-3, is DSGVTQTPKHLITATGQRVTLRCSPRSGDLSVYWYQQSLDQGLQFLIQYYNGEERAKGNILERFSAQQFPDLHSELNLSSLELGDSALYFCASSVGGGSGSTDTQYFGPGTRLTVL.

The sample holds one count of this clone. V and J are TRBV9 and TRBJ1-2, with TRBD1 matching 7 bases. The CDR3 covers 14 residues. With 5 bases clipped from V and 2 bases from J, the junction kept 6 bases outside the gene matches. Germline CDR1 reads SGDLS; CDR2 reads YYNGEE. CDR3 in amino acids: CASSRQGSNYGYTF. The CDR3 nucleotides are TGTGCCAGCAGTCGACAGGGAAGCAACTATGGCTACACCTTC.